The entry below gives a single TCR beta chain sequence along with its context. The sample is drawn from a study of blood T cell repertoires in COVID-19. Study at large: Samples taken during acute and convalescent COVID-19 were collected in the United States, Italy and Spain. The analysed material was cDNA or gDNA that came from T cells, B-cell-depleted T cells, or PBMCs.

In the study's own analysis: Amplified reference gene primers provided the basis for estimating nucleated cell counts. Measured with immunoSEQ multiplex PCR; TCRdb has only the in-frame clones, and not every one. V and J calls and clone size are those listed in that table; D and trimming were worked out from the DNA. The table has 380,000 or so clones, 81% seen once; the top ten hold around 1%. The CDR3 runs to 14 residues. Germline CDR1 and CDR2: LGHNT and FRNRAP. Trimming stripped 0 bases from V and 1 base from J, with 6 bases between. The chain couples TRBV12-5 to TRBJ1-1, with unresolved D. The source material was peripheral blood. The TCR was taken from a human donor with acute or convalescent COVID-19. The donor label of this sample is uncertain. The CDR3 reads CASGLVSRNTEAFF. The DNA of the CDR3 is TGTGCTAGTGGTTTGGTGAGTAGGAACACTGAAGCTTTCTTT.